The TCR beta chain under discussion was sequenced for a study of CD8 T cells in ankylosing spondylitis. TCRdb itself ran the 5' RACE reads through MiXCR, one entry per CDR3 protein. The table lists about 540,000 distinct CDR3 sequences, about 13% of them singletons, with around 7% in the top ten. With regard to this clonotype: Its specificity is unknown.

The study's findings and limits: A motif of 7 to 9 highly homologous TCR beta variants was seen as apparently characteristic of ankylosing spondylitis blood.

Looked up from germline, CDR1 is LNHNV and CDR2 is YYDKDF (reference sequence). The CDR3 runs to 16 residues. With 0 bases removed from V and 0 bases from J, the gap between germline ends came to 9 bases. The TCR comes from a male donor with ankylosing spondylitis. The V call is TRBV15, the J call TRBJ1-3, with D hard to call. Sequenced material: blood, either unsorted or a sorted T cell fraction (not recorded which). CDR3 nucleotide sequence: TGTGCCACCAGCAGAGAAGTTGGGCCCTCTGGAAACACCATATATTTT. Its translation is CATSREVGPSGNTIYF.